This entry is about one T cell receptor beta chain. This sample stems from a study of blood T cell repertoires in COVID-19. Germline V gives CDR1 LGHNT, CDR2 FRNRAP. The CDR3 spans 12 residues. The V and J ends lost 2 bases and 7 bases respectively, with 8 bases between them. Method: immunoSEQ multiplex PCR; TCRdb's copy keeps in-frame clones and lacks some. The sample records about 58,000 clones, approximately 91% being singletons. The TCR originated in a woman in her seventies with active COVID-19. The sequenced material came from peripheral blood. The chain joins TRBV12-5 to TRBJ1-1, with D tentatively TRBD1 (5 bases). CDR3 residues: CASGLPDSEAFF. In nucleotides, the CDR3 is TGTGCTAGTGGTTTGCCAGACAGTGAAGCTTTCTTT.